Given below is one TCR beta chain in context. This record belongs to a study of blood T cell repertoires in COVID-19. The V end lost 3 bases, the J end lost 2 bases, and 8 bases lay between the germline ends. This CDR3 contains 13 residues. Recovery meant two consecutive negative NP/OP PCR tests, professional clearance, or resolved symptoms. The authors' processing: Reference gene primers were amplified, and this amplification served to estimate nucleated cell counts. The repertoire was sequenced with immunoSEQ multiplex PCR; TCRdb's copy has only in-frame clones and lacks some. For V, J and clone size, that table is used; D and trimming come from the DNA. The sample contains approximately 150,000 clones, about 87% of which appear only once.

This chain connects TRBV12-3 or TRBV12-4 to TRBJ2-7; D might be TRBD1 (6 bases). This clonotype was obtained from a man between 60 and 75 years old who had recovered from COVID-19. What was sequenced was PBMCs or T cells enriched from blood (not recorded which). The CDR3 region is CASSLDSPYEQYF. The CDR3 DNA sequence: TGTGCCAGCAGTTTGGACAGCCCCTACGAGCAGTACTTC.